These 21 T cell receptor beta chains came from one sample sequenced in a study of blood T cell repertoires in COVID-19 (TCRdb year 2020). The protocol used for the library was the immunoSEQ multiplex PCR assay. Entries here come from immuneACCESS through TCRdb and include only in-frame sequences with V and J called. Some clones fail to appear in such tables; in the studies checked, an unresolved V gene covers under half of the shortfall, and the cause of the remainder is unknown. A total of approximately 110,000 clones appear in this sample, about 84% of them only once. Of the sample, around 5% falls within the top ten clones. What was sequenced was peripheral blood. Receptor source: a human donor in a cohort sampled during active COVID-19.

This clone was observed a single time. V gene TRBV28 combines with J gene TRBJ1-2, with 9 nucleotides matching TRBD1. After removal of 4 bases from V and 4 bases from J, the junction contained 10 bases not matched to a gene. The CDR3 runs to 16 residues. CDR1 is MDHEN, CDR2 SYDVKM, per germline. CDR3 DNA: TGTGCCAGCAGTTCGGCCGGGACAGGGCAGGTCTATGGCTACACCTTC. Amino acids: CASSSAGTGQVYGYTF.

The gene calls are TRBV28 and TRBJ1-1, with D possibly TRBD1 on 6 matching bases. The germline V gene has CDR1 MDHEN and CDR2 SYDVKM. The ends were cut back, 7 bases at V and 5 bases at J, with 14 bases in the middle. The CDR3 contains 13 residues. The CDR3 sequence is CASNRQEGTEAFF. CDR3 DNA sequence: TGTGCCAGCAATAGACAGGAAGGGACTGAAGCTTTCTTT.

CDR3 sequence reads: CASRGTGVNQPQHF. The CDR3 DNA sequence: TGTGCCAGCAGGGGTACAGGGGTCAATCAGCCCCAGCATTTT. J is TRBJ1-5 and V is TRBV2; 7 nucleotides match TRBD1. Trimming removed 6 bases from V and 3 bases from J; junction bases left unmatched: 5. The CDR3 covers 14 residues. Germline CDR1 and CDR2: SNHLY and FYNNEI.

The chain carries TRBV7-3 and TRBJ1-4; the D is unclear. The germline gives CDR1 SGHTA, CDR2 FQGTGA. The germline V and J ends were trimmed by 1 base and 0 bases, with 3 bases remaining between them. The CDR3 runs to 14 residues. The CDR3 sequence is CASSLSATNEKLFF. The CDR3, as DNA: TGTGCCAGCAGCTTAAGCGCAACTAATGAAAAACTGTTTTTT.

This clone was found a few times. This CDR3 is missing its conserved last phenylalanine or tryptophan, likely due to a read error. The DNA is omitted, as the CDR3 cannot be located on it reliably, and the CDR3 follows TCRdb's listing. Here the CDR3 reads CASSPGQKPAA. The J gene is TRBJ1-5, the V gene TRBV18; the table's TRBD1 call for D was not verified on the DNA. Germline CDR1 reads KGHSH; CDR2 reads LQKENI. The length of the CDR3 is 11 amino acids, counting both ends.

The chain recombines TRBV2 with TRBJ1-1, with D possibly matching TRBD1 (6 bases). Germline-derived CDR1 and CDR2 are SNHLY and FYNNEI. Trimming pared 5 bases from V and 5 bases from J, leaving 21 bases between. The CDR3 is 16 residues long. The CDR3 nucleotides read TGTGCCAGCAGTACCGGTCTGGGGGCGCGTGGGACTGAAGCTTTCTTT. It yields the protein CASSTGLGARGTEAFF.

This clone was observed a few times. V usage is TRBV2 and J usage is TRBJ2-3; 11 bases fit TRBD2. With V trimmed by 6 bases and J by 5 bases, 4 bases remained unmatched. From germline, CDR1 is SNHLY and CDR2 FYNNEI. The CDR3 consists of 14 residues. DNA of the CDR3: TGTGCCAGCAGGGGGGGGACTAGCGGAGATACGCAGTATTTT. Its translation: CASRGGTSGDTQYF.

This chain uses TRBV3-1 (or the pseudogene TRBV3-2) with TRBJ2-7; 7 bases are shared with TRBD2. V lost 4 bases to trimming and J lost 6 bases; unmatched junction nucleotides: 0. CDR1 is LGHDT, CDR2 YNNKEL, per germline (reference sequence). This CDR3 spans 11 amino acids. In DNA, the CDR3 is TGTGCCAGCAGCCCGGGGGGCGAGCAGTACTTC. Protein sequence: CASSPGGEQYF.

The chain recombines TRBV11-2 with TRBJ1-2; TRBD1 matches at 9 bases. The CDR3 spans 17 residues. CDR1 is SGHAT, CDR2 FQNNGV, per germline. Trimming cost V 4 bases and J 7 bases; bases outside gene matches: 16. The CDR3 DNA follows: TGTGCCAGCAGCTCCCCGCCGGGACAGGGTGGAAAGAGTGGCTACACCTTC. This sequence encodes CASSSPPGQGGKSGYTF.

The rearrangement links TRBV2 to TRBJ2-6, with TRBD1 as a possible D gene (5 bases). Germline values: CDR1 SNHLY, CDR2 FYNNEI. The CDR3 runs 15 residues. Trimming cost V 6 bases and J 2 bases, with 11 bases left between them. The CDR3 sequence: CASSPQDPGANVLTF. The CDR3 region has the DNA TGTGCCAGCAGCCCACAGGATCCTGGGGCCAACGTCCTGACTTTC.

This clone was seen just once. This chain links TRBV19 with TRBJ2-3, with 13 nucleotides matching TRBD2. The trim removed 5 bases at V and 3 bases at J, leaving 20 bases unmatched. The CDR3 covers 21 residues. Per germline, CDR1 LNHDA and CDR2 SQIVND (reference sequence). CDR3 sequence: CASSSTPPGLAGVSGTDTQYF. CDR3 DNA sequence: TGTGCCAGTAGTTCCACCCCTCCTGGACTAGCGGGAGTGTCGGGAACAGATACGCAGTATTTT.

The gene calls are TRBV3-1 (or the pseudogene TRBV3-2) and TRBJ2-6; D might be TRBD1 (6 bases). V lost 1 base, J lost 0 bases, and 16 bases lay in between. CDR3 length: 19 residues. Germline V gene lookup returns CDR1 LGHDT and CDR2 YNNKEL (reference sequence). The CDR3 DNA reads as TGTGCCAGCAGCCAAGGGCGTGGGGGCGCCCTCTCTGGGGCCAACGTCCTGACTTTC. Residues: CASSQGRGGALSGANVLTF.

The chain recombines TRBV6-5 with TRBJ1-5, with 7 bases that match TRBD1. This CDR3 spans 15 amino acids. The germline gives CDR1 MNHEY, CDR2 SVGAGI. V trimming: 6 bases; J trimming: 0 bases; junction bases outside the gene matches: 5. CDR3 sequence: CASRLGQTSNQPQHF. DNA of the CDR3: TGTGCCAGCAGGCTGGGACAGACTAGCAATCAGCCCCAGCATTTT.

This clone has more than one count but fewer than ten. V and J are TRBV7-9 and TRBJ2-7; 9 bases agree with TRBD1. Germline-derived CDR1 and CDR2 are SEHNR and FQNEAQ (reference sequence). This CDR3 region has 16 residues. Trimming removed 4 bases from V and 2 bases from J; junction bases left unmatched: 9. In nucleotides, the CDR3 is TGTGCCAGCAGCTCCGTAACAGGGGGCGTAACCTACGAGCAGTACTTC. It specifies CASSSVTGGVTYEQYF.

This chain connects TRBV3-1 (or the pseudogene TRBV3-2) to TRBJ2-1; TRBD1 aligns across 9 bases. The CDR3 has 17 residues. With 1 base clipped from V and 9 bases from J, the junction kept 13 bases outside the gene matches. The germline V gene has CDR1 LGHDT and CDR2 YNNKEL (reference sequence). This CDR3 reads CASSQGASGTGYLEQFF. The CDR3, as DNA: TGTGCCAGCAGCCAAGGGGCCTCCGGGACAGGGTATCTTGAGCAGTTCTTC.

V and J are TRBV6-1 and TRBJ1-1, with a possible D match to TRBD1 (5 bases). The CDR3 extends over 13 amino acids. V lost 3 bases to trimming and J lost 5 bases, with 10 bases between them. Germline values: CDR1 MNHNS, CDR2 SASEGT. CDR3 sequence reads: CASSDRVRTEAFF. The DNA for the CDR3 is TGTGCCAGCAGTGACAGGGTACGAACTGAAGCTTTCTTT.

The V and J genes are TRBV6-4 and TRBJ2-3; 10 bases match TRBD2. Trimming removed 7 bases from V and 13 bases from J; junction bases left unmatched: 11. CDR3 length: 13 residues. CDR1 and CDR2 (germline): MRHNA, SNTAGT. The DNA of the CDR3 is TGTGCCAGCAAAAAGCGGGAGGGACCTGTTGAGTATTTT. Translation: CASKKREGPVEYF.

The chain links TRBV7-6 to TRBJ2-7, with 9 bases lining up with TRBD2. J lost 4 bases, V lost 1 base, and 8 bases had no gene match. This CDR3 is built from 16 residues. From germline, CDR1 is SGHVS and CDR2 FNYEAQ. Here the CDR3 DNA reads TGTGCCAGCAGCTTAGGGGTAGCGGGAGTCGTTTACGAGCAGTACTTC. Translation: CASSLGVAGVVYEQYF.

The rearrangement uses TRBV6-2 or TRBV6-3 and TRBJ2-2; tentatively, D is TRBD1 (6 bases). Germline CDR1 MNHEY, CDR2 SVGEGT. The CDR3 totals 13 residues. Trimming took off 5 bases at V and 5 bases at J, with 9 bases between the two ends. The CDR3 DNA is TGTGCCAGCAGTACAGGGTTTACCGGGGAGCTGTTTTTT. Its protein product is CASSTGFTGELFF.

The chain links TRBV3-1 (or the pseudogene TRBV3-2) to TRBJ1-2; 7 bases fit TRBD1. CDR1 and CDR2 (germline): LGHDT, YNNKEL (reference sequence). V lost 1 base, J lost 8 bases, and 4 bases stayed unmatched. The CDR3 loop spans 13 amino acids. CDR3 amino acids: CASSQGTGRGYTF. CDR3 DNA sequence: TGTGCCAGCAGCCAAGGGACAGGTAGGGGCTACACCTTC.

The CDR3 coding sequence is TGTGCCAGCAGTTTACTTCCTAGGGGGATGGGGCAAGAGACCCAGTACTTC. Amino acid sequence: CASSLLPRGMGQETQYF. V usage is TRBV27 and J usage is TRBJ2-5; D perhaps matches TRBD1 (6 bases). V was clipped by 2 bases and J by 2 bases, with 18 bases between them. Germline V gives CDR1 MNHEY, CDR2 SMNVEV (reference sequence). CDR3 length equals 17 residues.